The rows below give T cell receptor beta chains drawn from one sample of a study of graft-versus-host responses after intestinal transplantation. Generated by immunoSEQ multiplex PCR, the TCRdb table keeps only in-frame clones and is missing some. The sample contains over 65,000 clones, roughly 90% of which appear only once. The sequenced sample was PBMCs, obtained 98 days after intestinal transplantation. These receptors originate from a human patient who received an intestinal transplant, so some T cells may come from the graft donor. The CDR3 runs from the conserved cysteine through the conserved F or W. Each record gives: V gene, CDR3 protein.

TRBV4-2	CASSQADRGRGAKNIQYF
TRBV2	CASSEGRGLGTSQYF
TRBV4-2	CASSQDWGGSKETQYF
TRBV19	CASTPGLAGGRDTQYF
TRBV28	CASSFGLAGVGETQYF
TRBV13	CASSLRGGPSTDTQYF
TRBV16	CASSQTGFHEQFF
TRBV30	CAWSLRGGTEAFF
TRBV28	CASSFMAYEQYF
TRBV10-1	CASSEGSGRGETQYF
TRBV4-1	CASSHARPEQQFF